The 29 T cell receptor beta chains in this list originate from one sample, sequenced in a study of blood T cell repertoires in COVID-19. Assay used: immunoSEQ multiplex PCR; TCRdb lists only in-frame clones, some missing. The sample records 150,000 to 200,000 clones, around 87% being singletons. The sample taken for sequencing was peripheral blood. These receptors all stem from a young man with acute or convalescent COVID-19.

This chain joins TRBV27 and TRBJ2-3, with D uncertain. Trimming pared 5 bases from V and 0 bases from J, leaving 3 bases between. Looked up from germline, CDR1 is MNHEY and CDR2 is SMNVEV (reference sequence). The CDR3 extends over 12 amino acids. CDR3 protein: CASSRSTDTQYF. The CDR3, as DNA: TGTGCCAGCAGTCGTAGCACAGATACGCAGTATTTT.

The V and J genes are TRBV7-9 and TRBJ1-5; TRBD1 matches 7 bases. This CDR3 is built from 13 residues. The V gene's germline CDR1 is SEHNR and CDR2 FQNEAQ (reference sequence). J gave up 7 bases and V 4 bases, and 4 bases lay outside the gene matches. The CDR3 DNA is TGTGCCAGCAGCTACAGGGGAGAACAGCCCCAGCATTTT. This codes for CASSYRGEQPQHF.

The sample holds a few counts of this clone. This chain uses TRBV9 with TRBJ1-6, with D possibly being TRBD1 (6 bases). Germline V gives CDR1 SGDLS, CDR2 YYNGEE. The CDR3 consists of 14 residues. V was cut by 7 bases and J by 10 bases, with 18 bases left in between. For the CDR3, the DNA is TGTGCCAGCGGCGATCCGGGACAAGGGTCACCCCTCCACTTT. It codes for CASGDPGQGSPLHF.

The chain is built from TRBV28 and TRBJ2-4; 8 nucleotides match TRBD1. Unmatched junction bases numbered 9, after V lost 5 bases and J lost 0 bases. Germline V gene data show CDR1 as MDHEN and CDR2 as SYDVKM. CDR3 length: 17 residues. The CDR3, as DNA: TGTGCCAGCAGTCCTTTTACCGGACAGGGAGCCAAAAACATTCAGTACTTC. This sequence encodes CASSPFTGQGAKNIQYF.

The chain links TRBV12-5 to TRBJ1-1; D gene uncertain. V gave up 5 bases and J gave up 5 bases, with 15 bases separating them. The CDR3 is made up of 14 amino acids. The germline gives CDR1 LGHNT, CDR2 FRNRAP. The CDR3 coding sequence is TGTGCTAGTGGTACCACGGGAGGGCGGACTGAAGCTTTCTTT. It specifies CASGTTGGRTEAFF.

The chain is built from TRBV9 and TRBJ2-6; the D gene is possibly TRBD1 (6 bases). The germline gives CDR1 SGDLS, CDR2 YYNGEE. The V end lost 0 bases, the J end lost 1 base, and 17 bases lay between the germline ends. This CDR3 region has 19 residues. In DNA, the CDR3 is TGTGCCAGCAGCGTAGACAGGGTCCCAGAGACGTCTGGGGCCAACGTCCTGACTTTC. Encoded protein: CASSVDRVPETSGANVLTF.

The chain uses TRBV6-1 and TRBJ2-5, with 11 positions matching TRBD2. Trimming at V came to 1 base and at J to 2 bases, leaving 6 bases not matched to a gene. CDR1 is MNHNS and CDR2 is SASEGT in the germline V gene. CDR3 length: 17 residues. CDR3 residues: CASSEVLAGGIQETQYF. The CDR3 DNA sequence: TGTGCCAGCAGTGAAGTCCTAGCGGGGGGAATACAAGAGACCCAGTACTTC.

The rearrangement uses TRBV6-1 and TRBJ1-2; 8 bases match TRBD1. Germline CDR1 and CDR2: MNHNS and SASEGT. V was clipped by 3 bases and J by 4 bases; unmatched bases: 7. The CDR3 totals 15 residues. CDR3 sequence reads: CASSEATGAAYGYTF. As DNA, the CDR3 is TGTGCCAGCAGTGAGGCGACAGGGGCGGCCTATGGCTACACCTTC.

Only one count was recorded for this clone. This rearrangement joins TRBV6-1 to TRBJ2-1; TRBD1 might be the D (5 bases). V was shortened by 1 base and J by 8 bases, with 6 bases between the two germline ends. Germline assignment: CDR1 MNHNS and CDR2 SASEGT. This CDR3 spans 12 amino acids. The CDR3 loop reads CASSEGGYEQFF. The DNA of the CDR3 is TGTGCCAGCAGTGAAGGGGGCTATGAGCAGTTCTTC.

The J gene is TRBJ2-7, the V gene TRBV7-3; 11 bases agree with TRBD1. Unmatched junction bases numbered 15, after V lost 6 bases and J lost 2 bases. The CDR3 totals 18 residues. Germline CDR1 is SGHTA and CDR2 is FQGTGA. The CDR3 reads CASSLRPPGQGVTYEQYF. CDR3 nucleotides: TGTGCCAGCAGTTTGAGACCACCGGGACAGGGGGTCACCTACGAGCAGTACTTC.

The chain employs TRBV11-2 and TRBJ2-3; TRBD2 matches at 10 bases. V lost 1 base to trimming and J lost 7 bases; unmatched junction nucleotides: 8. This CDR3 is 16 amino acids long. CDR1 is SGHAT and CDR2 is FQNNGV in the germline V gene. The chain's CDR3 is CASSLGDSGGSNTQYF. CDR3 nucleotide sequence: TGTGCCAGCAGCTTAGGGGATAGCGGGGGGTCAAATACGCAGTATTTT.

The J gene is TRBJ2-5, the V gene TRBV30; D might be TRBD2 (6 bases). The CDR3 spans 12 residues. V was clipped by 5 bases and J by 2 bases, with 9 bases between them. Germline V CDR1 and CDR2: GTSNPN, SVGIG (reference sequence). The CDR3 nucleotides read TGTGCCTGGGGGGACTTTCAAGAGACCCAGTACTTC. It encodes CAWGDFQETQYF.

This clone has a single count. The chain uses TRBV7-9 and TRBJ2-7; 12 nucleotides align to TRBD2. After removal of 6 bases from V and 6 bases from J, the junction contained 9 bases not matched to a gene. The germline V gene has CDR1 SEHNR and CDR2 FQNEAQ (reference sequence). The CDR3 covers 15 residues. Written as DNA, the CDR3 is TGTGCCAGCAGTCCTAGCGGGGGGGCAGCGGGCGAGCAGTACGTC. Translation gives CASSPSGGAAGEQYV.

Comment on this clone: The DNA is omitted, as the CDR3 cannot be located on it reliably, and the CDR3 follows TCRdb's listing. The J gene is TRBJ1-1, the V gene TRBV4-1; the table's D call, TRBD1, has no DNA check behind it. The CDR3 is made up of 14 amino acids, end residues included. Germline-derived CDR1 and CDR2 are MGHRA and YSYEKL. CDR3 region: CASSQVGQGARPFF.

This chain's CDR3 is CASSVESSSYNSPLHF. Written as DNA, the CDR3 is TGTGCCAGCAGTGTGGAGTCCTCTTCCTATAATTCACCCCTCCACTTT. The genes are TRBV6-1 and TRBJ1-6; D gene unclear. This CDR3 is 16 amino acids long. V lost 4 bases to trimming and J lost 1 base, with 11 bases between them. Per the germline V gene, CDR1 is MNHNS and CDR2 is SASEGT.

V and J are TRBV5-8 and TRBJ1-1; no clear D gene. In germline, CDR1 is SGHTS, CDR2 YDEGEE. V was shortened by 0 bases and J by 5 bases, with 5 bases between the two germline ends. This CDR3 spans 12 amino acids. The CDR3 DNA sequence: TGTGCCAGCAGCTTGGGTCGGACTGAAGCTTTCTTT. It translates to CASSLGRTEAFF.

The chain combines TRBV7-9 with TRBJ2-7; 9 nucleotides match TRBD1. This CDR3 region has 15 residues. V was pared by 3 bases and J by 5 bases, with 8 bases of the junction left unmatched. CDR1 and CDR2 from the germline V gene are SEHNR and FQNEAQ (reference sequence). The CDR3 region has the DNA TGTGCCAGCAGCTTGGGCCGGGACAGGGACCACGAGCAGTACGTC. It yields the protein CASSLGRDRDHEQYV.

This sequence joins TRBV11-2 and TRBJ2-2; D unclear. Germline lookup yields CDR1 SGHAT and CDR2 FQNNGV. The CDR3 consists of 16 residues. V was trimmed by 2 bases and J by 4 bases, leaving 14 bases between them. This chain's CDR3 is CASSLSPYGSTGELFF. CDR3 nucleotide sequence: TGTGCCAGCAGCTTAAGCCCCTACGGGTCCACCGGGGAGCTGTTTTTT.

The chain couples TRBV7-3 to TRBJ2-5; D uncertain. Germline V gene sequence: CDR1 SGHTA, CDR2 FQGTGA. The V and J ends lost 5 bases and 2 bases respectively, with 9 bases between them. The CDR3 is 13 residues long. CDR3 loop: CASSRSPQETQYF. CDR3 in DNA: TGTGCCAGCAGCAGGAGCCCACAAGAGACCCAGTACTTC.

The rearrangement uses TRBV30 and TRBJ2-3, with 10 positions matching TRBD2. The germline gives CDR1 GTSNPN, CDR2 SVGIG (reference sequence). CDR3 length: 14 residues. The junction had 4 bases not matched to a gene; V was cut back by 6 bases and J by 1 base. This CDR3 is CACHSGGGTDTQYF. CDR3 DNA sequence: TGTGCCTGCCACAGCGGGGGGGGCACAGATACGCAGTATTTT. Drawing the rest from reference TRBV30 and TRBJ2-3, the complete variable domain is SQTIHQWPATLVQPVGSPLSLECTVEGTSNPNLYWYRQAAGRGLQLLFYSVGIGQISSEVPQNLSASRPQDRQFILSSKKLLLSDSGFYLCACHSGGGTDTQYFGPGTRLTVL.

The chain combines TRBV4-1 with TRBJ2-6; D is uncertain. Germline CDR1 reads MGHRA; CDR2 reads YSYEKL. Trimming took off 3 bases at V and 0 bases at J, with 6 bases between the two ends. This CDR3 comprises 15 residues. The CDR3 spells CASSQYNSGANVLTF. DNA for the CDR3: TGCGCCAGCAGCCAGTATAACTCTGGGGCCAACGTCCTGACTTTC.

The V and J genes are TRBV1 and TRBJ2-3; no DNA check was done on the table's D call, TRBD1. TRBV1 is noted as a pseudogene. This CDR3 is built from 17 residues. The CDR3, as DNA: TGCACCAGCAACCGGCATACATTAGACAGTAGCACAGATACGCAGTATTTT. Translation gives CTSNRHTLDSSTDTQYF.

A word on this clone: The sample holds other DNA sequences that translate to the same CDR3. The chain carries TRBV29-1 and TRBJ2-7; possibly TRBD1 for D (7 bases). In germline, CDR1 is SQVTM, CDR2 ANQGSEA. Trimming removed 7 bases at V and 0 bases at J, with 10 bases between. CDR3 size: 12 residues. CDR3 nucleotides: TGCAGCGCGCAGGGGGGCTCCTACGAGCAGTACTTC. This gives the protein CSAQGGSYEQYF.

The V gene is TRBV4-1, the J gene TRBJ1-5; 8 bases match TRBD1. The CDR3 has 16 residues. Germline CDR1 is MGHRA and CDR2 is YSYEKL. Losses at the gene ends were 6 bases for V and 5 bases for J; bases not matched to a gene: 12. CDR3 protein: CASSLGTDRVYQPQHF. The DNA for the CDR3 is TGCGCCAGCAGTTTGGGGACGGACAGGGTCTATCAGCCCCAGCATTTT.

This sequence joins TRBV30 and TRBJ1-5, with D hard to call. The CDR3 consists of 12 residues. Deletions cut 2 bases from V and 9 bases from J, with 11 bases between. Germline V gives CDR1 GTSNPN, CDR2 SVGIG (reference sequence). The CDR3 protein is CAWSSPGVPQHF. CDR3 DNA sequence: TGTGCCTGGAGTAGCCCCGGGGTGCCCCAGCATTTT.

A note on this clone: Different DNA sequences within this sample yield the same CDR3. The gene calls are TRBV19 and TRBJ1-2; D may be TRBD1 (6 bases). Germline assignment: CDR1 LNHDA and CDR2 SQIVND (reference sequence). This CDR3 contains 14 residues. V was trimmed by 5 bases and J by 0 bases, leaving 10 bases between them. CDR3 in DNA: TGTGCCAGTAGTCAACAGGGTTCTAACTATGGCTACACCTTC. Amino acid sequence: CASSQQGSNYGYTF.

This chain links TRBV2 with TRBJ1-5; possible D gene TRBD1, 6 bases. Germline assignment: CDR1 SNHLY and CDR2 FYNNEI. Trimming removed 0 bases from V and 6 bases from J, with 12 bases in between. The CDR3 contains 15 residues. The DNA of the CDR3 is TGTGCCAGCAGTGAAGCGCGGGGGGCCAGTCAGCCCCAGCATTTT. It yields the protein CASSEARGASQPQHF.

V and J are TRBV7-6 and TRBJ2-1; D possibly corresponds to TRBD2 (5 bases). The CDR3 has 14 residues. Trimming shortened V by 5 bases and J by 6 bases, and 14 bases separated the two germline ends. Per germline, CDR1 SGHVS and CDR2 FNYEAQ. The DNA of the CDR3 is TGTGCCAGCAGCGACGGGGTTGACCCCAATGAGCAGTTCTTC. This sequence encodes CASSDGVDPNEQFF. Using reference TRBV7-6 and TRBJ2-1 for the parts outside the CDR3, the full variable domain is GAGVSQSPRYKVTKRGQDVALRCDPISGHVSLYWYRQALGQGPEFLTYFNYEAQQDKSGLPNDRFSAERPEGSISTLTIQRTEQRDSAMYRCASSDGVDPNEQFFGPGTRLTVL.

The J gene is TRBJ1-1, the V gene TRBV3-1 (or the pseudogene TRBV3-2), with 8 bases matching TRBD1. The CDR3 loop spans 14 amino acids. The germline CDR1 and CDR2 sequences are LGHDT and YNNKEL (reference sequence). Germline trimming cut 2 bases from V and 7 bases from J; bases unmatched to any gene: 6. The CDR3 DNA reads TGTGCCAGCAGCCAATACGGACAGGGTGGTGAAGCTTTCTTT. Translating it yields CASSQYGQGGEAFF.